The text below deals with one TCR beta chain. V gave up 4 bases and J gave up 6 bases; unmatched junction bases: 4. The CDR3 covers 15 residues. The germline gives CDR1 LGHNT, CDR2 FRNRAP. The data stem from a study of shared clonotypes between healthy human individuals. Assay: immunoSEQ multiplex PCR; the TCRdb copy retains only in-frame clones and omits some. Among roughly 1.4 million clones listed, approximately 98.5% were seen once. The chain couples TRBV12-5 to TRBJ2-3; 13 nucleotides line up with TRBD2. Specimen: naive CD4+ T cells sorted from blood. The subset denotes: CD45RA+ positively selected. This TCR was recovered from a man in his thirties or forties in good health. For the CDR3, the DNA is TGTGCTAGTGGTTCGGGACTAGCGGGAATGGATACGCAGTATTTT. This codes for CASGSGLAGMDTQYF.